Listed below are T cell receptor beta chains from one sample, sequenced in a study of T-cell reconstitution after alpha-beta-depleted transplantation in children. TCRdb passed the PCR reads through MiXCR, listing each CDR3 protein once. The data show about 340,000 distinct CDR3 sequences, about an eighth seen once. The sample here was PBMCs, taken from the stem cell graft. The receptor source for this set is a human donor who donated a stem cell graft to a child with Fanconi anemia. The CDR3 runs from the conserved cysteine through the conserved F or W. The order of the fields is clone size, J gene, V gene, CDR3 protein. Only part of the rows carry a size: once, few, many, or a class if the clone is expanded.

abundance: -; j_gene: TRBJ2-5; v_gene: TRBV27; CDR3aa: CASGLTAYQETQYF
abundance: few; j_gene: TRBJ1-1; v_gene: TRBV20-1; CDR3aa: CSAPDRRNTEAFF
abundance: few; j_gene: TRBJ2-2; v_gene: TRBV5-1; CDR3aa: CASSPGGLTGELFF
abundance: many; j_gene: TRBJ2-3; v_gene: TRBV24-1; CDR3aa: CATSDSTPAGGRDTQYF
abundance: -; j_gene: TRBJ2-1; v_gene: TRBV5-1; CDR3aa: CASSLGGTGDNEQFF
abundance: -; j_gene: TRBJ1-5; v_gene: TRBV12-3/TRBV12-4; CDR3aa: CASSLSGPKGPQHF
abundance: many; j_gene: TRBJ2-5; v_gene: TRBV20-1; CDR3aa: CSAFDQGRYQETQYF
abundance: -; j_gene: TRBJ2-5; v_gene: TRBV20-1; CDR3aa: CSARDMMGLAGVETQYF
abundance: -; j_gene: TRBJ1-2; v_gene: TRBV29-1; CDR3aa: CSVVMTGPGYGYTF
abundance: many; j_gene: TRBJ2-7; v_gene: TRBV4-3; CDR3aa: CASSQAYSSSYEQYF
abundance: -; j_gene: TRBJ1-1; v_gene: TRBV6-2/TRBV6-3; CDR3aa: CASREWTWGKAFF
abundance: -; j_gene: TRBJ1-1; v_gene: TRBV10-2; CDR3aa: CASSDPGTGGRMNTEAFF
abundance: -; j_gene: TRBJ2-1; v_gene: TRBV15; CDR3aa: CATSRGFNEQFF
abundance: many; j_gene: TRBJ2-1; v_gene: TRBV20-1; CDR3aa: CSARFTRDRGNEQFF
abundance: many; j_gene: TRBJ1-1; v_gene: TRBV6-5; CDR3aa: CASVGENTEAFF
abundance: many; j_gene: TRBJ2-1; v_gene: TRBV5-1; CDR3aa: CASSPSQGGEQFF
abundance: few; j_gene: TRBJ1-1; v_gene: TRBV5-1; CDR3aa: CASSLVDGLTEAFF
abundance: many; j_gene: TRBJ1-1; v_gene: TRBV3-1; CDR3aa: CASSQGIGSNTEAFF
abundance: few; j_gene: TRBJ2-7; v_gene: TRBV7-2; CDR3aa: CASSLRSREQYF
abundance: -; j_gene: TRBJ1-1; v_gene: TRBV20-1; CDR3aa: CSARAQLGNTEAFF
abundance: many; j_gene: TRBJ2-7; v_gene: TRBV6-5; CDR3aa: CASSYAGFSYEQYF
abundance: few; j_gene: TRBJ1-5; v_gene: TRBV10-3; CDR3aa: CAISEGSGSLPQHF
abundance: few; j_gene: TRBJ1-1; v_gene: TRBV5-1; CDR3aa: CASSTGLGTVEAFF
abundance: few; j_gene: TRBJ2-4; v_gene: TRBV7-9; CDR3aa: CASSLLEGTIQYF
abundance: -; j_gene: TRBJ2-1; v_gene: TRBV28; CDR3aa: CASRSLALSSYNEQFF
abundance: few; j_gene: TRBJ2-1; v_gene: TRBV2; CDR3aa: CAGGDSLVNEQFF
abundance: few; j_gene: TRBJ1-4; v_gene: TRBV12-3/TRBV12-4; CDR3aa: CASSLQGREKLFF
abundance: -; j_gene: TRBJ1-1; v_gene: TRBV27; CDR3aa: CASIPLAGTGTEAFF
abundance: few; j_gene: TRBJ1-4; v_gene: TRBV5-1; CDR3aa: CASSLGTGEKLFF
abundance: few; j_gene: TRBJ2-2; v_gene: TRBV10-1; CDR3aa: CASRGAMNTGELFF
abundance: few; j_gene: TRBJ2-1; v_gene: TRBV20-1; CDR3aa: CSARGGPGNEQFF
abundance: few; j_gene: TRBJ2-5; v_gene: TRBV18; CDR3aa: CASSPRLEGETQYF
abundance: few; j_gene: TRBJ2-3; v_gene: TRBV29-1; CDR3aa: CSAPREGSTDTQYF
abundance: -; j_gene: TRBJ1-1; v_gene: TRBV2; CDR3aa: CASSPQPTGLGIQAFF
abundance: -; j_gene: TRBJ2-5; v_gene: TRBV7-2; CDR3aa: CASSLRRGRFVAQYF
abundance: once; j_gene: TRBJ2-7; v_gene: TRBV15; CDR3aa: CATSPRGPIYEQYF
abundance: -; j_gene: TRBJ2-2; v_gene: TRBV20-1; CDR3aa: CSARRSRGTGELFF
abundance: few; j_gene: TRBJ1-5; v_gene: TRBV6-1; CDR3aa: CASSEAGQHF
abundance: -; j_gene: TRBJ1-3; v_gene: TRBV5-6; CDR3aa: CASSLLWTGDNTIYF
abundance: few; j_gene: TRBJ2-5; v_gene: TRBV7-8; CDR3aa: CASSLNSGQETQYF
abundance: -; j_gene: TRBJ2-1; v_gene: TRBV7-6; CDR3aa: CASSQGGSPYNEQFF
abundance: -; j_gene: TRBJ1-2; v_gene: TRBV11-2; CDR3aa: CASTPASYGDGYTF
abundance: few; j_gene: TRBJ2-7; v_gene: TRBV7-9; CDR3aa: CASSLGSWPEIDEQYF